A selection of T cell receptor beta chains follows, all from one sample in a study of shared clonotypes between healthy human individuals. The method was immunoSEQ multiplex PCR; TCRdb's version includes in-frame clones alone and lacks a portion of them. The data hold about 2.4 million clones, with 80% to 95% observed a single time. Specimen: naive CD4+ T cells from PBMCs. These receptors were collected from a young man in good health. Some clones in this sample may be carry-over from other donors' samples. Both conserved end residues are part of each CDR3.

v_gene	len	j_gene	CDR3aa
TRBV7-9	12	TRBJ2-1	CASTMSYNEQFF
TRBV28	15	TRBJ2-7	CASSFMRVPSYEQYF
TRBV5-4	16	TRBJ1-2	CASSYGTGERNYGYTF
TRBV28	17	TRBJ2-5	CASQSSRALGSEGTQYF
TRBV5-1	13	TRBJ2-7	CASSSGPLYEQYF
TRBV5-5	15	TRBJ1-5	CASSLGTGVNQPQHF
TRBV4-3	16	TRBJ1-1	CASSQLTGATYTEAFF
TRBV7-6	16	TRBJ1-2	CASSASGGESAYGYTF
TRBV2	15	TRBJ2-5	CASMLAGAKQETQYF
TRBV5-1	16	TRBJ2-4	CASSGGQGAAKNIQYF
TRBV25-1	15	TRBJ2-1	CASSEYAGEDNEQFF
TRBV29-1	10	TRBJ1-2	CSVGEGGYTF
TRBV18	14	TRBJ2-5	CASSPPGRRETQYF
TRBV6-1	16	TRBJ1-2	CASSEAVGRAFLGYTF
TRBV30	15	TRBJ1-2	CAWSNAQGSVYGYTF
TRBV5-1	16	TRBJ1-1	CASSLDQGLANTEAFF
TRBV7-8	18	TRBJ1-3	CASSSYPRARSPGNTIYF
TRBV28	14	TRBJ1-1	CASSRHESGVEAFF
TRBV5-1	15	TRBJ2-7	CASSQSGTVSYEQYF
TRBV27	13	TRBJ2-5	CASSFPPWETQYF
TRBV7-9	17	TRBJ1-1	CASSLGRAGWADTEAFF
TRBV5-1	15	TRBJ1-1	CASSKPGGGSTEAFF
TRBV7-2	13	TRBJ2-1	CASSLASVAEQFF
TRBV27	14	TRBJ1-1	CASTRQGASTEAFF
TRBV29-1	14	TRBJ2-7	CSARETGGRVEQYF
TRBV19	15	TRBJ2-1	CATAWIAGSWGEQFF
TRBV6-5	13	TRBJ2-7	CASRETGAYEQYF
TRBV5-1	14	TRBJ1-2	CASSLVQDAFGYTF
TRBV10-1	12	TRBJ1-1	CARQDLNTEAFF
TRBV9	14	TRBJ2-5	CASTSGGYQETQYF
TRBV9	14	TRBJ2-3	CASTGGEWADTQYF